This record concerns one T cell receptor beta chain sequence. One end of the junction fails to match germline, which may point to a read error. The PCR employed 60 Vbeta primers together with 13 Jbeta primers. Profiling relied on immunoSEQ multiplex PCR, and the TCRdb table lists in-frame clones only, not all of them. The sample holds about 140,000 clones, around 79% seen once. The data derive from a study of cytomegalovirus exposure and HLA in healthy donors. The germline gives CDR1 LGHNA, CDR2 YNFKEQ. CDR3 length: 14 residues. The chain combines TRBV4-2 with TRBJ1-2, with 10 positions matching TRBD1. Material for sequencing was PBMCs. The clonotype comes from a middle-aged man in good health and CMV-seropositive. CDR3 amino acids: CASSQDRGRDSYTF. The CDR3 DNA reads as TGTGCCAGCAGTCAAGACAGGGGGCGTGATAGCTACACCTTC.